The rows below give T cell receptor beta chains drawn from one sample of a study of T cells after posttransplantation cyclophosphamide. Profiled with immunoSEQ multiplex PCR; TCRdb holds only in-frame clones, not every one. The table has around 50,000 clones, roughly nine tenths seen once. Sequencing was carried out using PBMCs. These receptors all stem from a woman aged 45-60 years in good health and a related stem cell transplant donor. The CDR3 runs from the conserved cysteine through the conserved F or W. A D gene is named only where the DNA matches it firmly.

V gene: TRBV19; J gene: TRBJ1-5; D gene: .; CDR3 protein: CASSTGKNNQPQHF; CDR3 DNA: TGTGCCAGTAGCACAGGGAAGAACAATCAGCCCCAGCATTTT
V gene: TRBV7-8; J gene: TRBJ2-2; D gene: .; CDR3 protein: CASTAATGYTGELFF; CDR3 DNA: TGTGCCAGCACCGCAGCGACAGGTTATACCGGGGAGCTGTTTTTT
V gene: TRBV19; J gene: TRBJ2-1; D gene: .; CDR3 protein: CASSIQALAYNEQFF; CDR3 DNA: TGTGCCAGTAGTATACAAGCACTAGCTTACAATGAGCAGTTCTTC
V gene: TRBV5-4; J gene: TRBJ2-1; D gene: .; CDR3 protein: CASSPDSYNNEQFF; CDR3 DNA: TGTGCCAGCAGCCCGGACAGTTATAACAATGAGCAGTTCTTC
V gene: TRBV28; J gene: TRBJ1-2; D gene: TRBD1; CDR3 protein: CASSHQGAPGYTF; CDR3 DNA: TGTGCCAGCAGCCATCAGGGGGCGCCTGGCTACACCTTC
V gene: TRBV28; J gene: TRBJ1-5; D gene: .; CDR3 protein: CASSGRGGIFNQPQHF; CDR3 DNA: TGTGCCAGCAGCGGCCGGGGGGGCATTTTCAATCAGCCCCAGCATTTT
V gene: TRBV5-5; J gene: TRBJ1-6; D gene: TRBD1; CDR3 protein: CASSPGQSPNSPLHF; CDR3 DNA: TGTGCCAGCAGCCCGGGACAGTCGCCAAATTCACCCCTCCACTTT
V gene: TRBV5-1; J gene: TRBJ2-5; D gene: .; CDR3 protein: CASRTDYGETQYF; CDR3 DNA: TGCGCCAGCAGGACTGACTATGGGGAGACCCAGTACTTC
V gene: TRBV19; J gene: TRBJ1-1; D gene: .; CDR3 protein: CASSIEGRRGEAFF; CDR3 DNA: TGTGCCAGTAGTATAGAGGGTCGCAGGGGTGAAGCTTTCTTT
V gene: TRBV4-2; J gene: TRBJ1-5; D gene: .; CDR3 protein: CASSQTRNSNQPQHF; CDR3 DNA: TGTGCCAGCAGCCAAACCAGGAATAGCAATCAGCCCCAGCATTTT
V gene: TRBV5-1; J gene: TRBJ2-5; D gene: .; CDR3 protein: CASSLHPRDFQETQYF; CDR3 DNA: TGCGCCAGCAGCTTGCATCCCCGGGACTTCCAAGAGACCCAGTACTTC
V gene: TRBV6-6; J gene: TRBJ1-1; D gene: .; CDR3 protein: CASGRGANTEAFF; CDR3 DNA: TGTGCCAGCGGTCGGGGAGCTAACACTGAAGCTTTCTTT
V gene: TRBV9; J gene: TRBJ1-3; D gene: .; CDR3 protein: CASSVGQGPGNTIYF; CDR3 DNA: TGTGCCAGCAGCGTAGGCCAGGGTCCTGGAAACACCATATATTTT
V gene: TRBV29-1; J gene: TRBJ2-1; D gene: TRBD2; CDR3 protein: CSVEPGTTGPFSIEQFF; CDR3 DNA: TGCAGCGTTGAGCCGGGGACTACCGGACCGTTTTCCATTGAGCAGTTCTTC
V gene: TRBV9; J gene: TRBJ1-1; D gene: TRBD1; CDR3 protein: CASRQGGNTEAFF; CDR3 DNA: TGTGCCAGCCGACAGGGGGGGAACACTGAAGCTTTCTTT
V gene: TRBV6-1; J gene: TRBJ2-7; D gene: TRBD2; CDR3 protein: CASSELAVSYEQYF; CDR3 DNA: TGTGCCAGCAGTGAACTAGCGGTTTCCTACGAGCAGTACTTC
V gene: TRBV5-6; J gene: TRBJ1-2; D gene: .; CDR3 protein: CASSSQGQIDGYTF; CDR3 DNA: TGTGCCAGCAGCTCACAGGGACAAATCGATGGCTACACCTTC
V gene: TRBV5-1; J gene: TRBJ2-7; D gene: .; CDR3 protein: CASSEDSPTYEQYF; CDR3 DNA: TGCGCCAGCAGCGAGGACAGCCCTACCTACGAGCAGTACTTC